The T cell receptor beta chain described here comes from a study of shared clonotypes between healthy human individuals. Study-wide results and limits: In contrast to clonotypes shared by all four donors, non-shared clonotypes had lower generation probabilities. With few donors, the genetic and exposure-history diversity represented was limited.

Authors' processing steps: Because ImmunoSEQ provided only junction sequences with no quality scores, the filtering differed. Profiled with immunoSEQ multiplex PCR; TCRdb holds only in-frame clones, not every one. The V and J calls and the clone size are those of that table, but D and trimming were determined from the DNA. The sample carries about 2 million clones, around 95% recorded once. The donor population consisted of healthy HIV-negative adults with no recent acute infections or vaccinations. Remarks on this clone: Its target is not known.

Unmatched junction bases numbered 7, after V lost 3 bases and J lost 7 bases. The CDR3 is 15 amino acids. The germline gives CDR1 GTSNPN, CDR2 SVGIG (reference sequence). The receptor's source is a man younger than 35 in good health. The sequenced sample was naive CD4+ T cells sorted from blood. As to subset: CD45RA+ positively selected. This chain uses TRBV30 with TRBJ1-6; 9 bases agree with TRBD1. CDR3 nucleotides: TGTGCCTGGAGATATCGGGACAGGGTGAATTCACCCCTCCACTTT. Protein sequence: CAWRYRDRVNSPLHF.